The clone carrying this T cell receptor (beta chain) was seen a handful of times. There are 15 residues in the CDR3. Germline assignment: CDR1 SEHNR and CDR2 FQNEAQ (reference sequence). Between the trimmed V and J ends, which lost 5 bases and 6 bases, there was a span of 19 bases. These data are taken from a study of T-cell memory formation after mild COVID-19. Each CDR3 protein is one row after TCRdb ran MiXCR on the 5' RACE reads. The top ten hold approximately 21% of the sample, which has about 430,000 distinct CDR3 sequences, 18% seen once. The TCR originated in a man younger than 30 who had mild COVID-19 (a few samples of this study predate the infection). Cell type and time point are not known. The chain links TRBV7-9 to TRBJ1-2, with D possibly matching TRBD1 (5 bases). Input material: PBMCs or a T cell subset sorted from them (not recorded which). CDR3 nucleotides: TGTGCCAGCAGCCCATATCGGGGGGGTGTGGATGGCTACACCTTC. It translates to CASSPYRGGVDGYTF.